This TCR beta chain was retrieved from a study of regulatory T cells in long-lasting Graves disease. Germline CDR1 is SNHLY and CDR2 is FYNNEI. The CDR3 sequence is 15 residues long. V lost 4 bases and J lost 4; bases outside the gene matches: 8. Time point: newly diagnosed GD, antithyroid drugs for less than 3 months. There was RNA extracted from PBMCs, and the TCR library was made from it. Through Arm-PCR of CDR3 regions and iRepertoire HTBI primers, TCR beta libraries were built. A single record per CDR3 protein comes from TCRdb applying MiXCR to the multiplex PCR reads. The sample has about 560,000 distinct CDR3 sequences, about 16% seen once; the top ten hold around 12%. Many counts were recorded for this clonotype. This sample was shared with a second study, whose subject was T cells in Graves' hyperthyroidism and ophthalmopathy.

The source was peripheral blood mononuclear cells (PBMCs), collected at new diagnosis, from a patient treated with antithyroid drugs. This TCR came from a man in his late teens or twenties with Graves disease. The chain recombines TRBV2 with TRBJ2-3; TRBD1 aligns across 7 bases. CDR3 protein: CASSVTGIESDTQYF. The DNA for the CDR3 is TGTGCCAGCAGTGTGACAGGGATCGAATCAGATACGCAGTATTTT. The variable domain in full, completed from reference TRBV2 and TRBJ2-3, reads EPEVTQTPSHQVTQMGQEVILRCVPISNHLYFYWYRQILGQKVEFLVSFYNNEISEKSEIFDDQFSVERPDGSNFTLKIRSTKLEDSAMYFCASSVTGIESDTQYFGPGTRLTVL.